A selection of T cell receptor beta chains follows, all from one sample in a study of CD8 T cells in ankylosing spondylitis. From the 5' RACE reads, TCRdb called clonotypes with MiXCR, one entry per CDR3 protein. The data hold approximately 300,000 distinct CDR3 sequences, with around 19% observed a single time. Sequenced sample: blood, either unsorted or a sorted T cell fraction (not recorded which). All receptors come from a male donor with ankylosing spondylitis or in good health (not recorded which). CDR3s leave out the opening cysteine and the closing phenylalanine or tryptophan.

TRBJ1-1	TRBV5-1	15	ASSLWGRGSSGTEAF
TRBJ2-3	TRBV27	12	ASKEDRTTDTQY
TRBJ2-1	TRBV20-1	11	SATGGLYNEQF
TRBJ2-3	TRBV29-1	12	SVVRLANTDTQY
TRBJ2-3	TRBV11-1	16	ASSLIPGQGAGTDTQY
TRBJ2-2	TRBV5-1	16	ASSPGLAGGMITGELF
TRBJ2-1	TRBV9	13	ASSVRGSSYNEQF
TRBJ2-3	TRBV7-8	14	ASSLEAGTGTDTQY
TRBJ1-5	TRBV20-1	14	SARVGGSDSNQPQH
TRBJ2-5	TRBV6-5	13	ASSYQGGNQETQY
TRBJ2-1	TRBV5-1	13	ASVAGGATYNEQF
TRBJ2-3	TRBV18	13	ASSHLAGRTDTQY
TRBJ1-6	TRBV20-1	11	SARAGTDSPLH